The T cell receptor beta chain under discussion was sequenced for a study of T cell responses to AZD1222 COVID-19 vaccine (dated by TCRdb to the early 2020s). About the investigation overall: A total of 233 trial participants underwent TCR sequencing, of whom 200 to 220 received two doses of AZD1222 and 26 received two doses of the MenACWY control vaccine. Trial participants were enrolled by age into subgroups of 18-55, 56-69 and 70-plus years, and roughly 160, 29 and 62 TCR-sequenced participants, respectively, were included in these subgroups.

The sample's time point, from its label and the paper: about 28 days (+/-7) after the second vaccine dose. AZD1222 recipients whose second dose came at about 4 weeks and those whose second dose came at about 12 weeks were combined into one group, since spike-specific TCR depth and breadth did not differ between the two schedules. Vaccinee samples came from UK trials COV001 and COV002, including a single-blind randomized controlled phase 2/3 trial of AZD1222 (ChAdOx1 nCoV-19) in healthy adults. For TCRbeta chain sequencing, PBMC samples from trial participants were taken at day 0 and at day 28 after the second dose. With regard to this clone: This receptor's antigen is unknown. Base qualities are not recorded, but no much larger clone differs from it by a single base.

The paper as a whole reports these results and caveats: Vaccine-associated CD4 TCRs spanned the whole spike protein, with dominant responses in regions 160-218 and 743-854. In the small 56-69-year group, the increase in depth fell short of significance, most likely because of low power. Because no day 14 peak-response samples were available, the repertoires could be characterized only after the peak T cell response. Participants were mostly white British, with more females than males. The authors suggested clonal diversity may have been underestimated. A significant rise in spike-specific TCR breadth and depth was observed after two AZD1222 doses relative to day 0 and relative to MenACWY recipients. Only six AZD1222 recipients were SARS-CoV-2 seropositive at baseline, limiting conclusions about previously exposed vaccinees. Reportedly, close to half of the unique spike-specific TCRs recognized epitopes lying outside the regions that are mutated in the B.1.351 and B.1.1.7 variants.

The CDR3 regions of human TCRbeta chains were analyzed by immunosequencing. The study's processing was this. Repertoire TCRs were checked for matches against a reference library of SARS-CoV-2-specific TCRs that had been generated using the MIRA antigen-specificity platform. Breadth was defined as the fraction of unique TCRs that were SARS-CoV-2-associated. Depth was defined as the fraction of total T cells that were SARS-CoV-2-associated. Each spike-specific TCR was assigned to its reactive spike region and to a CD4 or CD8 class using the MIRA data. Log10-transformed breadth and depth values were compared by one-way ANOVA with Sidak's multiple comparisons tests. As stored in TCRdb, this immuneACCESS dataset retains in-frame rearrangements with V and J assigned. A fraction of the clones does not appear; measured against another copy, unresolved V genes explain less than half of the discrepancy, and the remainder lacks a known reason. The V and J calls and clone size are taken from that table; D and trimming were inferred from the DNA. The sample includes about 110,000 clones, with about 85% observed a single time. The ten most abundant clones make up under 3% of the sample.

The source was peripheral blood, collected 28 days after the second AZD1222 dose. This receptor was taken from an adult who received the AZD1222 COVID-19 vaccine.

The DNA reads TGTGCCAGCACCTCGACTAGCGGGCTTCAATACGAGCAGTACTTC. Its amino acids are CASTSTSGLQYEQYF. The sequence links TRBV27 to TRBJ2-7; the junction holds 10 bases that match TRBD2. CDR1 and CDR2, per the germline V gene (reference sequence), are MNHEY and SMNVEV. V loses 7 bases at its end and J loses 4 bases; junction bases beyond the gene matches: 10. The CDR3 has 15 amino acids, counting the end cysteine and phenylalanine. This entry keeps only the CDR3 DNA: 45 bases, framed from base 1.